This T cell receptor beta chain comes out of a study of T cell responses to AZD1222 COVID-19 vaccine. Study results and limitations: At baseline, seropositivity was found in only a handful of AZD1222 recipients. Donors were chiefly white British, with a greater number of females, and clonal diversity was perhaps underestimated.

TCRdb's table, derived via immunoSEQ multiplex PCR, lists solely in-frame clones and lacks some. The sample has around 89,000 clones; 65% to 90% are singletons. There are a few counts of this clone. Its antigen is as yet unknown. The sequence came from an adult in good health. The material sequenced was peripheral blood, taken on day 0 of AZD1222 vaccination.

CDR3 loop: CASSLDGMSEKLFF. CDR3 nucleotides: TGTGCCAGCAGCTTGGACGGAATGTCCGAAAAACTGTTTTTT. This chain links TRBV11-1 with TRBJ1-4; D gene unclear. V lost 3 bases and J 8 bases, leaving 13 bases between the germline ends. CDR3 length: 14 amino acids. Germline-derived CDR1 and CDR2 are SGHAT and FQDESV (reference sequence).